There are a few counts of the clone carrying this T cell receptor beta chain. What it binds is unknown. Trimming pared 0 bases from V and 0 bases from J, leaving 9 bases between. Germline lookup yields CDR1 SGHRS and CDR2 YFSETQ. This CDR3 spans 16 amino acids. The data belong to a study of T-cell memory formation after mild COVID-19. Study-wide results and caveats: Whether second-wave clones peaking at day 37 were SARS-CoV-2 specific went unconfirmed. Clones that shrank (day 15 to 85) were balanced CD4/CD8, whereas later expanders leaned CD4+.

Using its own MiXCR run on the 5' RACE reads, TCRdb lists one record per CDR3 protein. This sample carries around 200,000 distinct CDR3 sequences, more than 25% of them seen once, and the ten largest clones take 9.5% to 12%. The V call is TRBV5-1, the J call TRBJ2-2, with D hard to call. The source is an adult woman who had mild COVID-19 (a few samples of this study predate the infection). Cell type and time point are not known. Sequences were obtained from PBMCs or a T cell subset sorted from them (not recorded which). The CDR3 is CASSLVAMSNTGELFF. The CDR3 nucleotides are TGCGCCAGCAGCTTGGTCGCCATGTCGAACACCGGGGAGCTGTTTTTT. Full variable domain (outside the CDR3, taken from reference TRBV5-1 and TRBJ2-2): KAGVTQTPRYLIKTRGQQVTLSCSPISGHRSVSWYQQTPGQGLQFLFEYFSETQRNKGNFPGRFSGRQFSNSRSEMNVSTLELGDSALYLCASSLVAMSNTGELFFGEGSRLTVL.